These 21 T cell receptor beta chains share one sample of origin, sequenced in a study of blood T cells in healthy people across ages. PCR was performed a second time for about 7 to 11 cycles using a sample-barcoded 5' primer and a J-beta primer mix. TCRdb fed the 5' RACE reads into MiXCR, producing one record per CDR3 protein. This repertoire shows hundreds of thousands of distinct CDR3 sequences, around 25% found once; its top ten account for around 9.2%. The same sample was also studied in work on T cells of mothers and their children.

Material: blood. The receptors originated from a boy aged 5-17 years in good health.

This chain links TRBV25-1 with TRBJ2-4; unclear D gene. In germline, CDR1 is MGHDK, CDR2 SYGVNS. V lost 5 bases to trimming and J lost 0 bases, with 11 bases between them. This CDR3 contains 15 residues. CDR3 coding DNA: TGTGCCAGCAGTTCCAGCCGACTAGCCAAAAACATTCAGTACTTC. It codes for CASSSSRLAKNIQYF.

The chain uses TRBV28 and TRBJ2-3; D remains ambiguous. Germline CDR1 MDHEN, CDR2 SYDVKM. The CDR3 runs 14 residues. V lost 2 bases and J lost 4, with 10 bases in between. The CDR3 DNA follows: TGTGCCAGCAGTTTAATAATGGCGCCAGATACGCAGTATTTT. Its protein is CASSLIMAPDTQYF. Looking up the rest from reference TRBV28 and TRBJ2-3 gives the full variable domain: DVKVTQSSRYLVKRTGEKVFLECVQDMDHENMFWYRQDPGLGLRLIYFSYDVKMKEKGDIPEGYSVSREKKERFSLILESASTNQTSMYLCASSLIMAPDTQYFGPGTRLTVL.

The chain uses TRBV7-9 and TRBJ2-5; the D gene is possibly TRBD1 (5 bases). V shed 4 bases and J shed 2 bases, with 17 bases lying between them. The CDR3 consists of 16 residues. Germline V CDR1 and CDR2: SEHNR, FQNEAQ (reference sequence). This chain's CDR3 is CASSSVVGAFQETQYF. In DNA form, the CDR3 reads TGTGCCAGCAGCTCGGTAGTTGGGGCCTTTCAAGAGACCCAGTACTTC. Using reference TRBV7-9 and TRBJ2-5 for the parts outside the CDR3, the full variable domain is DTGVSQNPRHKITKRGQNVTFRCDPISEHNRLYWYRQTLGQGPEFLTYFQNEAQLEKSRLLSDRFSAERPKGSFSTLEIQRTEQGDSAMYLCASSSVVGAFQETQYFGPGTRLLVL.

This clonotype was counted a few times. The chain recombines TRBV5-1 with TRBJ2-7; possible D gene TRBD2, 5 bases. The V gene lost 3 bases and the J gene lost 0 bases, with 10 bases spanning the gap. This CDR3 has 14 amino acids. The germline V gene encodes CDR1 SGHRS and CDR2 YFSETQ. This chain's CDR3 is CASSWAGLSYEQYF. CDR3 in DNA: TGCGCCAGCAGCTGGGCGGGTCTCTCCTACGAGCAGTACTTC.

The chain links TRBV20-1 to TRBJ2-1, with 7 bases aligning to TRBD2. CDR1 and CDR2 from the germline V gene are DFQATT and SNEGSKA (reference sequence). The CDR3 contains 15 residues. The junction had 9 bases not matched to a gene; V was cut back by 0 bases and J by 7 bases. CDR3 amino acids: CSARDRLAARNEQFF. CDR3 sequence (DNA): TGCAGTGCTAGAGATCGGCTAGCGGCCCGGAATGAGCAGTTCTTC.

This clonotype showed up just once. The V and J genes are TRBV5-6 and TRBJ2-1, with D unresolved. The CDR3 is 14 residues long. The germline gives CDR1 SGHDT, CDR2 YYEEEE. Trimming cost V 2 bases and J 4 bases, with 10 bases left between them. This chain's CDR3 is CASSFWQVYNEQFF. CDR3 nucleotide sequence: TGTGCCAGCAGCTTCTGGCAGGTATACAATGAGCAGTTCTTC.

CDR3: CASTPGGFNSPLHF. The CDR3 DNA reads TGTGCCAGCACCCCGGGGGGGTTCAATTCACCCCTCCACTTT. V gene TRBV7-9 combines with J gene TRBJ1-6; a possible D gene is TRBD1 (5 bases). Trimming removed 7 bases at V and 7 bases at J, with 14 bases between. CDR3 length equals 14 residues. CDR1 SEHNR and CDR2 FQNEAQ come from the germline V gene (reference sequence). The whole variable domain, remainder taken from reference TRBV7-9 and TRBJ1-6, is DTGVSQNPRHKITKRGQNVTFRCDPISEHNRLYWYRQTLGQGPEFLTYFQNEAQLEKSRLLSDRFSAERPKGSFSTLEIQRTEQGDSAMYLCASTPGGFNSPLHFGNGTRLTVT.

This chain uses TRBV9 with TRBJ1-1; D possibly corresponds to TRBD1 (5 bases). Per the germline V gene, CDR1 is SGDLS and CDR2 is YYNGEE. V was cut by 0 bases and J by 1 base, with 13 bases left in between. The CDR3 has 16 amino acids. The CDR3, as DNA: TGTGCCAGCAGCGTAGGATCCAACAGGCGGAACACTGAAGCTTTCTTT. Translation gives CASSVGSNRRNTEAFF. Supplemented by reference TRBV9 and TRBJ1-1, the full variable domain reads DSGVTQTPKHLITATGQRVTLRCSPRSGDLSVYWYQQSLDQGLQFLIQYYNGEERAKGNILERFSAQQFPDLHSELNLSSLELGDSALYFCASSVGSNRRNTEAFFGQGTRLTVV.

V gene TRBV5-4 combines with J gene TRBJ2-3, with 8 positions matching TRBD2. This CDR3 contains 12 residues. Germline assignment: CDR1 SGHNT and CDR2 YYREEE (reference sequence). CDR3 in amino acids: CAMRAGDSTQYF. The CDR3 DNA reads as TGTGCTATGAGAGCGGGGGATAGTACGCAGTATTTT.

V gene TRBV5-1 combines with J gene TRBJ2-1; D might be TRBD2 (5 bases). Germline-derived CDR1 and CDR2 are SGHRS and YFSETQ. The CDR3 length is 13 residues. V was clipped by 5 bases and J by 0 bases, with 6 bases between them. CDR3: CASRADSYNEQFF. The CDR3 DNA reads as TGCGCCAGCAGAGCGGACTCCTACAATGAGCAGTTCTTC. Based on the CDR3 plus reference TRBV5-1 and TRBJ2-1, the full variable domain is KAGVTQTPRYLIKTRGQQVTLSCSPISGHRSVSWYQQTPGQGLQFLFEYFSETQRNKGNFPGRFSGRQFSNSRSEMNVSTLELGDSALYLCASRADSYNEQFFGPGTRLTVL.

The table lists this clonotype with a few counts. V and J are TRBV18 and TRBJ1-1; D remains unclear. V was pared by 4 bases and J by 0 bases, with 12 bases between. Germline loops: CDR1 KGHSH, CDR2 LQKENI. CDR3 length: 15 amino acids. Here the CDR3 reads CASSQEFGMNTEAFF. The CDR3 DNA follows: TGTGCCAGCTCACAGGAATTTGGGATGAACACTGAAGCTTTCTTT.

This sequence joins TRBV7-9 and TRBJ1-2, with 7 nucleotides matching TRBD1. Germline CDR1 and CDR2: SEHNR and FQNEAQ (reference sequence). With V trimmed by 8 bases and J by 0 bases, 9 bases remained unmatched. There are 15 residues in the CDR3. The CDR3 DNA reads TGTGCCAGCTACCCTAAGGGGGCAGCTAACTATGGCTACACCTTC. Amino acid sequence: CASYPKGAANYGYTF.

In this sample, this clonotype turned up a few times. The chain uses TRBV7-2 and TRBJ1-6, with a tentative D call TRBD1 (6 bases). The germline gives CDR1 SGHTA, CDR2 FQGNSA. V was shortened by 1 base and J by 9 bases, with 10 bases between the two germline ends. The CDR3 length is 14 residues. CDR3 region: CASSLVQGASPLHF. The DNA for the CDR3 is TGTGCCAGCAGCTTAGTACAGGGTGCTTCACCCCTCCACTTT.

A few counts support this clonotype. The chain couples TRBV7-2 to TRBJ2-5; 13 bases align to TRBD2. The DNA end favors TRBJ2-1, so the J call may be wrong. The CDR3 has 14 amino acids. Germline V gene sequence: CDR1 SGHTA, CDR2 FQGNSA. The CDR3 protein is CASRLAGGPHEQFF. Written as DNA, the CDR3 is TGTGCCAGCAGACTAGCGGGGGGGCCACATGAGCAGTTCTTC.

The V gene is TRBV20-1, the J gene TRBJ1-1; D remains unclear. Germline assignment: CDR1 DFQATT and CDR2 SNEGSKA (reference sequence). The CDR3 consists of 14 residues. V gave up 4 bases and J gave up 0 bases, with 12 bases separating them. The CDR3 DNA reads TGCAGTGCTATGGCAGGTACATTGAACACTGAAGCTTTCTTT. Residues: CSAMAGTLNTEAFF.

This sequence joins TRBV6-5 and TRBJ2-1, with D maybe TRBD2 (6 bases). The CDR3 contains 15 residues. The V and J ends lost 0 bases and 3 bases respectively, with 9 bases between them. Germline lookup yields CDR1 MNHEY and CDR2 SVGAGI. The CDR3 reads CASSYSAGSYNEQFF. CDR3 nucleotide sequence: TGTGCCAGCAGTTACTCTGCGGGGAGCTACAATGAGCAGTTCTTC.

This chain joins TRBV6-5 and TRBJ1-5; 7 bases map to TRBD1. Per germline, CDR1 MNHEY and CDR2 SVGAGI. The CDR3 totals 15 residues. V lost 4 bases and J lost 2; bases outside the gene matches: 5. This CDR3 reads CASSLTGIRNQPQHF. The DNA for the CDR3 is TGTGCCAGCAGTTTGACAGGGATCCGCAATCAGCCCCAGCATTTT.

In this sample, this clonotype turned up a few times. The chain joins TRBV28 to TRBJ1-1, with no clear D. V lost 3 bases to trimming and J lost 0 bases, with 14 bases between them. This CDR3 has 16 amino acids. Looked up from germline, CDR1 is MDHEN and CDR2 is SYDVKM. CDR3 sequence reads: CASSFGLKGMNTEAFF. The CDR3 DNA follows: TGTGCCAGCAGTTTCGGTCTGAAGGGCATGAACACTGAAGCTTTCTTT.

This clonotype was seen once. The J gene is TRBJ1-2, the V gene TRBV7-9, with D maybe TRBD1 (6 bases). The CDR3 has 18 residues. Trimming cost V 5 bases and J 1 base, with 23 bases left between them. CDR1 and CDR2 from the germline V gene are SEHNR and FQNEAQ (reference sequence). CDR3: CASSTHRDTAKINYGYTF. For the CDR3, the DNA is TGTGCCAGCAGCACCCACCGGGACACCGCAAAGATTAACTATGGCTACACCTTC.

As to this clonotype: An end of the junction does not agree with germline; a read error may underlie this. V and J are TRBV6-5 and TRBJ2-5; D is unresolved. The DNA end is more similar to TRBJ2-1, so the J call may be wrong. CDR3 length: 13 residues. Germline assignment: CDR1 MNHEY and CDR2 SVGAGI. In DNA, the CDR3 is TGTGCCAGTAGTTACGGGCAGCACAATGAGCAGTTCTTC. Protein sequence: CASSYGQHNEQFF.

The table lists this clonotype with a few counts. For the CDR3, the DNA is TGTGCCAGCAGCAGGAGGACAGGGGATGGCTATGGCTACACCTTC. This translates into CASSRRTGDGYGYTF. V and J are TRBV28 and TRBJ1-2, with 9 bases fitting TRBD1. Trimming took 6 bases from V and 4 from J; bases not matched to a gene: 9. The CDR3 is 15 amino acids. The germline gives CDR1 MDHEN, CDR2 SYDVKM.